A selection of T cell receptor beta chains follows, all from one sample in a study of response to subunit inactivated influenza vaccine. TCRdb called the RT-PCR reads again in MiXCR, with one record for every CDR3 protein. This table holds hundreds of thousands of distinct CDR3 sequences, 13% to 15% found once. The sample consisted of PBMCs from blood, taken less than 15 days before vaccination. The source is a man over 45 who received an inactivated influenza vaccine. Both conserved end residues are part of each CDR3. The D gene is left open where the match is weak. Clone sizes are given selectively: once, few, many, or a class where the clone is expanded.

TRBV5-4	-	TRBJ1-6	few	CADGGSNSPLHF	TGTGCCGATGGGGGCAGTAATTCACCCCTCCACTTT
TRBV28	-	TRBJ2-7	few	CASSSTGGRTIYEQYF	TGTGCCAGCAGCTCAACCGGGGGGCGGACGATCTACGAGCAGTACTTC
TRBV10-3	TRBD1	TRBJ2-7	-	CAIRQKYGQGAYEQYF	TGTGCCATCAGACAAAAATATGGACAGGGGGCGTACGAGCAGTACTTC
TRBV7-8	-	TRBJ2-5	-	CASSLAPNSPQETQYF	TGTGCCAGCAGCTTAGCGCCTAACTCGCCTCAAGAGACCCAGTACTTC
TRBV12-3/TRBV12-4	-	TRBJ2-7	-	CASSLKRASYEQYF	TGTGCCAGCAGTTTAAAAAGGGCGTCCTACGAGCAGTACTTC
TRBV4-2	-	TRBJ2-7	-	CASSLQTGDSYEQYF	TGTGCCAGCAGCCTACAGACAGGTGATTCCTACGAGCAGTACTTC
TRBV9	-	TRBJ2-1	many	CASSVDYNEQFF	TGTGCCAGCAGCGTAGATTACAATGAGCAGTTCTTC
TRBV5-6	-	TRBJ2-5	few	CASSSAPQETQYF	TGTGCCAGCAGCTCAGCTCCTCAAGAGACCCAGTACTTC
TRBV12-3/TRBV12-4	TRBD2	TRBJ2-1	few	CASRSPRLAGVYNEQFF	TGTGCCAGCAGGAGTCCCAGACTAGCGGGAGTCTACAATGAGCAGTTCTTC
TRBV4-1	-	TRBJ2-5	-	CASSQVGPQETQYF	TGCGCCAGCAGCCAAGTAGGACCACAAGAGACCCAGTACTTC
TRBV7-2	-	TRBJ2-7	few	CASSLDPGENYEQYF	TGTGCCAGCAGCTTAGACCCGGGAGAGAACTACGAGCAGTACTTC
TRBV2	-	TRBJ2-6	-	CASSVRESSGANVLTF	TGTGCCAGCAGTGTTCGGGAATCCTCTGGGGCCAACGTCCTGACTTTC
TRBV7-2	TRBD1	TRBJ2-1	few	CASSLQGAYEQFF	TGTGCCAGCAGCTTGCAGGGGGCCTATGAGCAGTTCTTC
TRBV10-3	TRBD2	TRBJ2-7	many	CAISAGGSVEQYF	TGTGCCATCAGTGCGGGCGGGAGTGTCGAGCAGTACTTC
TRBV2	-	TRBJ2-7	many	CASRASGVRYEQYF	TGTGCCAGCAGGGCCTCAGGGGTGAGGTACGAGCAGTACTTC
TRBV18	-	TRBJ2-5	few	CASSPPGAPQTQYF	TGTGCCAGCTCACCACCAGGCGCCCCTCAGACCCAGTACTTC
TRBV7-2	-	TRBJ2-2	-	CASSLITGGTGELFF	TGTGCCAGCAGCTTGATAACAGGAGGGACCGGGGAGCTGTTTTTT
TRBV5-5	-	TRBJ1-1	-	CASSLMVAVNTEAFF	TGTGCCAGCAGCTTGATGGTGGCGGTGAACACTGAAGCTTTCTTT
TRBV14	TRBD2	TRBJ2-1	many	CASRGSGGTYNEQFF	TGTGCCAGCCGAGGTAGCGGGGGGACCTACAATGAGCAGTTCTTC
TRBV27	TRBD1	TRBJ2-7	-	CASWDSFSYEQYF	TGTGCCAGCTGGGACAGTTTCTCCTACGAGCAGTACTTC
TRBV27	TRBD1	TRBJ2-1	-	CASSRGQGRQEQFF	TGTGCCAGCAGTAGAGGACAGGGGAGGCAAGAGCAGTTCTTC
TRBV28	TRBD1	TRBJ2-7	-	CASNPGTAIYEQYF	TGTGCCAGCAATCCGGGGACAGCAATCTACGAGCAGTACTTC
TRBV29-1	-	TRBJ2-1	-	CSVGGDPIDLFSYNEQFF	TGCAGCGTTGGCGGGGACCCCATCGATTTGTTCTCCTACAATGAGCAGTTCTTC
TRBV20-1	-	TRBJ2-5	many	CSARQTGMRETQYF	TGCAGTGCTAGACAAACAGGGATGCGAGAGACCCAGTACTTC
TRBV7-9	-	TRBJ2-2	-	CASSPKTVYANTGELFF	TGTGCCAGCAGCCCCAAGACAGTCTACGCGAACACCGGGGAGCTGTTTTTT